This T cell receptor beta chain was retrieved from a study of T cell repertoires in cytomegalovirus infection. Study-wide context: Based on public TCR beta signatures, there were indications of CMV infection and of a matching HLA type.

V was cut by 9 bases and J by 6 bases, with 17 bases left in between. Germline assignment: CDR1 LNHDA and CDR2 SQIVND (reference sequence). CDR3 length: 13 residues. With respect to this clonotype: The antigen is unknown.

Overall study findings and caveats: Identification of carriers of CMV plus the relevant HLA was performed using cumulative public TCR beta family frequency.

TCRdb ran MiXCR on the reads and lists one entry per CDR3 protein. The repertoire consists of about 260,000 distinct CDR3 sequences, with around 8.7% occurring once and the leading ten covering roughly 15%. The chain carries TRBV19 and TRBJ1-1; D is perhaps TRBD1 (5 bases). The TCR was taken from a human donor in good health (CMV status not recorded). Some clones in this sample may be carry-over from other donors' samples. Sequenced input: PBMCs. The CDR3 here is CASLGTEGPEAFF. In DNA, the CDR3 is TGTGCCAGCCTCGGGACCGAGGGTCCTGAAGCTTTCTTT.